This TCR beta chain was recovered during a study of molecular identifiers for immune sequencing clone quantification. Many counts were recorded for this clonotype. What it binds is unknown. V trimming: 7 bases; J trimming: 12 bases; junction bases outside the gene matches: 21. The CDR3 contains 18 residues. CDR1 and CDR2 from the germline V gene are SGHVS and FNYEAQ. Study-wide findings and caveats: Clones above 20 RNA copies contained over 98% of effector molecules but under 1% of naive ones.

TCRdb re-analysed the PCR reads in MiXCR, keeping a single row per CDR3 protein. In the table there are about 65,000 distinct CDR3 sequences, 17% of which are singletons. The chain combines TRBV7-6 with TRBJ2-5, with 15 bases lining up with TRBD2. Sample: naive CD8+ T cells from blood, with Jurkat cell RNA spiked in. As for subset: FACS-sorted CD8+CD4-CCR7+CD45RA+ naive T cells. This clonotype originated in a human donor in good health. Some libraries in this study had Jurkat cell RNA spiked in. The CDR3 spells CASTIEVGLAGGPAQKYF. The CDR3 coding sequence is TGTGCCAGCACCATAGAGGTCGGACTAGCGGGAGGGCCTGCCCAGAAGTACTTC.